One T cell receptor beta chain is described in this entry. Those enrolled in Seattle joined during active infection and were followed longitudinally afterward. This sample is drawn from a study of blood T cell repertoires in COVID-19. Original methodology: Amplification with reference gene primers provided the estimates of nucleated cell counts. This table comes from immunoSEQ multiplex PCR, and its TCRdb copy is limited to in-frame clones, with some not included. The V and J calls and clone size were taken over from that table, and D and trimming were inferred from the DNA. The table lists approximately 530,000 clones, 85% to 90% of them singletons. This CDR3 has 16 residues. In germline, CDR1 is LNHDA, CDR2 SQIVND (reference sequence). The J segment lost 4 bases and the V segment lost 5 bases, leaving 11 bases of the junction unmatched.

This TCR derives from a woman aged 45-65 years with COVID-19, enrolled during active disease. The source material was peripheral blood. The genes are TRBV19 and TRBJ1-3; TRBD1 aligns across 7 bases. The CDR3 loop reads CASSPSTGPFGNTIYF. The CDR3 DNA is TGTGCCAGTAGTCCTTCGACAGGGCCCTTCGGAAACACCATATATTTT.